The clone carrying this T cell receptor beta chain was found a few times. Antigen: not known. The primer mix had 60 Vbeta and 13 Jbeta primers. TCRdb's copy holds only in-frame clones and misses some; the assay was immunoSEQ multiplex PCR. The sample includes about 160,000 clones, around 80% seen only once; the top ten take under 5%. This sample stems from a study of cytomegalovirus exposure and HLA in healthy donors. Study-wide findings and caveats: Segments of the TCR beta V type were, in most cases, productive about 90% or about 30% of the time in an earlier analysis. The presence/absence work took it that sequencing depth was about the same across donors.

CDR3 length: 15 residues. The germline V gene encodes CDR1 MDHEN and CDR2 SYDVKM. With 6 bases removed from V and 4 bases from J, the gap between germline ends came to 19 bases. The sequence derives from a woman aged 45 to 65 in good health and CMV-seropositive. The material sequenced was PBMCs. The chain recombines TRBV28 with TRBJ2-7; D may be TRBD1 (7 bases). CDR3 DNA: TGTGCCAGCAGCACTTTATTGGCAGGGGGGTACGAGCAGTACTTC. It encodes CASSTLLAGGYEQYF. Full variable domain (rest looked up from reference TRBV28 and TRBJ2-7): DVKVTQSSRYLVKRTGEKVFLECVQDMDHENMFWYRQDPGLGLRLIYFSYDVKMKEKGDIPEGYSVSREKKERFSLILESASTNQTSMYLCASSTLLAGGYEQYFGPGTRLTVT.